This T cell receptor (beta chain) was profiled in a study of STAT5B mutations in CD4+ large granular lymphocyte leukemia. Study summary: Healthy donors showed HLA-associated enrichment of the CDR3 'QG' motif.

Study results and limitations: Data were not HLA-matched across samples.

Clones were sequenced by immunoSEQ multiplex PCR, and TCRdb holds only the in-frame ones, with some missing. The data show more than 30,000 clones, more than 60% seen once. A note on this clone: Its specificity is not known.

Buffy coats from healthy blood donors served as controls. The sample taken for sequencing was CD4+ T cells from blood buffy coats. The receptor was isolated from a human donor in good health.

Written as DNA, the CDR3 is TGTGCCAGCAGCTTAACCAGACCTAGCAATCAGCCCCAGCATTTT. It is translated as CASSLTRPSNQPQHF. The chain employs TRBV7-9 and TRBJ1-5; D not certain. Trimming shortened V by 2 bases and J by 0 bases, and 8 bases separated the two germline ends. This CDR3 has 15 amino acids. Germline V gene data show CDR1 as SEHNR and CDR2 as FQNEAQ (reference sequence).